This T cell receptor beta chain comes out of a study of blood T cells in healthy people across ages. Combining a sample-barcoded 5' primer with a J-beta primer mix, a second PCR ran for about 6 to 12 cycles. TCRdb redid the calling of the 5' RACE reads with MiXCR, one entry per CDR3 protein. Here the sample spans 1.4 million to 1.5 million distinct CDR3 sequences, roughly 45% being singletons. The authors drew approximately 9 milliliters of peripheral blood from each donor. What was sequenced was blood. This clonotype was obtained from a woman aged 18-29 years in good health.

The CDR3 loop reads CSVETFSAAGDEAFF. Here the CDR3 DNA reads TGCAGCGTTGAAACCTTTAGCGCCGCAGGAGATGAAGCTTTCTTT. The chain has TRBV29-1 and TRBJ1-1; the D is unclear. The CDR3 is 15 amino acids. Trimming left V 2 bases short and J 7 bases short, with 20 bases between. CDR1 and CDR2 (germline): SQVTM, ANQGSEA.